The rows below give T cell receptor beta chains drawn from one sample of a study of T cells after yellow fever vaccination. TCRdb fed the 5' RACE reads into MiXCR, producing one record per CDR3 protein. The sample carries hundreds of thousands of distinct CDR3 sequences, around 4% recorded once. Source: PBMCs, taken on the day of the yellow fever booster vaccination. The receptors here all came from a young man who received the YFV17D yellow fever vaccine. CDR3s include the opening cysteine and the closing phenylalanine or tryptophan. Each record gives: J gene, V gene, clone size, D gene, CDR3 protein, CDR3 DNA. The D gene is left open where the match is weak. Rows may omit the clone size; those that give it use once, few, many or a size class.

J gene: TRBJ2-1; V gene: TRBV24-1; clone size: NA; D gene: TRBD1; CDR3 protein: CAIEASGQTYNEQFF; CDR3 DNA: TGTGCCATCGAGGCTTCGGGACAGACCTACAATGAGCAGTTCTTC
J gene: TRBJ2-5; V gene: TRBV20-1; clone size: many; D gene: TRBD1; CDR3 protein: CSALGQGVETQYF; CDR3 DNA: TGCAGTGCCTTGGGACAGGGGGTAGAGACCCAGTACTTC
J gene: TRBJ1-2; V gene: TRBV6-5; clone size: NA; D gene: TRBD1; CDR3 protein: CASSKTGEDGYTF; CDR3 DNA: TGTGCCAGCAGTAAGACAGGGGAGGATGGCTACACCTTC
J gene: TRBJ2-2; V gene: TRBV29-1; clone size: NA; D gene: NA; CDR3 protein: CSVARHTGELFF; CDR3 DNA: TGCAGCGTTGCTCGGCACACCGGGGAGCTGTTTTTT
J gene: TRBJ1-4; V gene: TRBV15; clone size: many; D gene: NA; CDR3 protein: CATSSGVGPQTSREKLFF; CDR3 DNA: TGTGCCACCAGCAGCGGCGTGGGCCCCCAAACCAGCCGTGAAAAACTGTTTTTT
J gene: TRBJ2-2; V gene: TRBV6-2/TRBV6-3; clone size: many; D gene: NA; CDR3 protein: CASRDPPTGELFF; CDR3 DNA: TGTGCCAGCAGGGATCCGCCCACCGGGGAGCTGTTTTTT
J gene: TRBJ2-7; V gene: TRBV9; clone size: NA; D gene: TRBD1; CDR3 protein: CASSVGDSSYEQYF; CDR3 DNA: TGTGCCAGCAGCGTAGGGGACAGCTCCTACGAGCAGTACTTC
J gene: TRBJ2-7; V gene: TRBV18; clone size: few; D gene: TRBD1; CDR3 protein: CATGGEGASEQYF; CDR3 DNA: TGTGCCACCGGAGGAGAGGGGGCGAGCGAGCAGTACTTC
J gene: TRBJ2-2; V gene: TRBV19; clone size: many; D gene: TRBD2; CDR3 protein: CASSSWGGNTGELFF; CDR3 DNA: TGTGCCAGCAGTTCTTGGGGGGGGAACACCGGGGAGCTGTTTTTT
J gene: TRBJ1-5; V gene: TRBV20-1; clone size: NA; D gene: TRBD1; CDR3 protein: CSAWDSGFSSQPQHF; CDR3 DNA: TGCAGTGCTTGGGACAGCGGCTTCTCATCTCAGCCCCAGCATTTT